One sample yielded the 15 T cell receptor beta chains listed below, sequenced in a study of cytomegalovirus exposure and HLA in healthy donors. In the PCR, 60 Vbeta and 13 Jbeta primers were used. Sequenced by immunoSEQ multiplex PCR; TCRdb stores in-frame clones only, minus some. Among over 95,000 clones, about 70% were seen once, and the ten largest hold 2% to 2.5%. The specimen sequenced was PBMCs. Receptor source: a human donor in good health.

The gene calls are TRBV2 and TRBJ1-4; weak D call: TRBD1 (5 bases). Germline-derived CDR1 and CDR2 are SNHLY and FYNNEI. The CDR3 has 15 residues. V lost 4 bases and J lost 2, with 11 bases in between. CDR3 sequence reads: CASSGGGGTNEKLFF. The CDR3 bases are TGTGCCAGCAGTGGTGGCGGGGGGACTAATGAAAAACTGTTTTTT.

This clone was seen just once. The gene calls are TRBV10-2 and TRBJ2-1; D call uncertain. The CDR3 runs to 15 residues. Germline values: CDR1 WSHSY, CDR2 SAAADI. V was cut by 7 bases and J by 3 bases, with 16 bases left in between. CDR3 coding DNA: TGCGCCAGCACCTCTTTGGGCCATTTCTACAATGAGCAGTTCTTC. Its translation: CASTSLGHFYNEQFF.

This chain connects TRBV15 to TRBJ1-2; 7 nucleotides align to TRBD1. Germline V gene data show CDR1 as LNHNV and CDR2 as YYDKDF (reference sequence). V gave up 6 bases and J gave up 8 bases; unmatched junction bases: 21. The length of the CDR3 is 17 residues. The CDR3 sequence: CATRATISRQGREGYTF. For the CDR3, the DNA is TGTGCCACCAGGGCGACTATCTCCAGACAGGGCCGTGAGGGCTACACCTTC.

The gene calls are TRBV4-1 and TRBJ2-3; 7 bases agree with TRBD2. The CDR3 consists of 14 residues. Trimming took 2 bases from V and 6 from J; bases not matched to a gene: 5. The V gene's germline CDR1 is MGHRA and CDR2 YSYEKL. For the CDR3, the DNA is TGCGCCAGCAGCCAAAGAAGGGAGGGGGATACGCAGTATTTT. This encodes CASSQRREGDTQYF.

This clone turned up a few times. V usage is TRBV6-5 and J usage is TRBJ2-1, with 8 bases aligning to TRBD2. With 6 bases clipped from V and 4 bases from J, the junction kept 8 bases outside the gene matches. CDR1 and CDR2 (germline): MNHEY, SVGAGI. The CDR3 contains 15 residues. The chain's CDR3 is CASRAKAGVYNEQFF. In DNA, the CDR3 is TGTGCCAGCAGAGCCAAAGCGGGAGTTTACAATGAGCAGTTCTTC.

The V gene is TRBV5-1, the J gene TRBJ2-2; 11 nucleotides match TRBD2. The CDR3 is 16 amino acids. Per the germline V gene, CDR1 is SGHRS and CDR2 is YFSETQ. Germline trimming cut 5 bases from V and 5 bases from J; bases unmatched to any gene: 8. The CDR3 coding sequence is TGCGCCAGCAGAGGTTTGACTAGCGGGAAGACCGGGGAGCTGTTTTTT. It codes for CASRGLTSGKTGELFF.

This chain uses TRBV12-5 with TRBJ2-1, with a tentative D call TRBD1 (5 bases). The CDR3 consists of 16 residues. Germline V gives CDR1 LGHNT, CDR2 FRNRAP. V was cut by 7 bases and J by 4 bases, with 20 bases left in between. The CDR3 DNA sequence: TGTGCTAGTGCGGCGGTTGAAGGGGCCTCATACAATGAGCAGTTCTTC. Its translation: CASAAVEGASYNEQFF.

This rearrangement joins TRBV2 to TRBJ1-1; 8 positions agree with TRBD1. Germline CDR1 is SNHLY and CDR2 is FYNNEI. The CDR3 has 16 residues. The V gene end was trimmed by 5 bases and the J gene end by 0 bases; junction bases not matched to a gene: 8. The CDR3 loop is CASSSDRGRVNTEAFF. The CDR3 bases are TGTGCCAGCAGTAGCGACAGGGGACGGGTGAACACTGAAGCTTTCTTT.

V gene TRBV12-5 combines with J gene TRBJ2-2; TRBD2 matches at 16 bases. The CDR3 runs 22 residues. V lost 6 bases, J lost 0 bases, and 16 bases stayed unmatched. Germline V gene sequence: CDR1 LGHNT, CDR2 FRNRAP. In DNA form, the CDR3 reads TGTGCTAGTGGAACTCTTCACGGGACTAGCGGGGGGGGGTCCCCGAACACCGGGGAGCTGTTTTTT. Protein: CASGTLHGTSGGGSPNTGELFF.

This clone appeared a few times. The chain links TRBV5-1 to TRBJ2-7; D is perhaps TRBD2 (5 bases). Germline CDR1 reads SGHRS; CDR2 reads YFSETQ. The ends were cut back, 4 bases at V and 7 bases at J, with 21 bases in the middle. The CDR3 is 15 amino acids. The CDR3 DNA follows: TGCGCCAGCAGCCTAAAGGGCCCGTCCGGAGGTGAGCAGTACTTC. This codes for CASSLKGPSGGEQYF.

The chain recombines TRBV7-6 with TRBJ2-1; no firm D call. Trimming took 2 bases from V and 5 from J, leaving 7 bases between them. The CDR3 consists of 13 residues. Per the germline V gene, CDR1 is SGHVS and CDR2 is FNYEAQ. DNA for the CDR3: TGTGCCAGCAGCTTAAGCCTCAACAATGAGCAGTTCTTC. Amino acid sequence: CASSLSLNNEQFF.

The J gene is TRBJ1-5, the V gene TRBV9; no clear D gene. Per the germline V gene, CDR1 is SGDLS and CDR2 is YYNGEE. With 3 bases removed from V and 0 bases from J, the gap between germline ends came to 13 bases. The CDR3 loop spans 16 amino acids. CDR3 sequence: CASSGGGSTSNQPQHF. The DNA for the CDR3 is TGTGCCAGCAGCGGGGGAGGATCTACTAGCAATCAGCCCCAGCATTTT. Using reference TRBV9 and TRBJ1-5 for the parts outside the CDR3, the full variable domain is DSGVTQTPKHLITATGQRVTLRCSPRSGDLSVYWYQQSLDQGLQFLIQYYNGEERAKGNILERFSAQQFPDLHSELNLSSLELGDSALYFCASSGGGSTSNQPQHFGDGTRLSIL.

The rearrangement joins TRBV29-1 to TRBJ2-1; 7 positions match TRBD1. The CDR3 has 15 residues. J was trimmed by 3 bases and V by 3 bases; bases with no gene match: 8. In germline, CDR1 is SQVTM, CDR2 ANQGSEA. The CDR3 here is CSVDGQAFLYNEQFF. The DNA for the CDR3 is TGCAGCGTTGATGGACAGGCCTTCCTCTACAATGAGCAGTTCTTC.

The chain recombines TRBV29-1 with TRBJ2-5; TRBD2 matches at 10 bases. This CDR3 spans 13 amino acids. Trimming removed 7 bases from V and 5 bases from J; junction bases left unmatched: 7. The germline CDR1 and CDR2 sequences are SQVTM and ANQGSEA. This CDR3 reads CSGSGRAVETQYF. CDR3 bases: TGCAGCGGCAGCGGGAGGGCCGTGGAGACCCAGTACTTC.

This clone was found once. The CDR3 here is CASSGQVTGNTIYF. The CDR3 region has the DNA TGTGCCAGCAGCGGACAGGTCACTGGAAACACCATATATTTT. The chain links TRBV2 to TRBJ1-3; 7 nucleotides agree with TRBD1. CDR1 SNHLY and CDR2 FYNNEI come from the germline V gene. The CDR3 has 14 amino acids. The V and J ends lost 6 bases and 2 bases, in that order; junction bases with no gene match: 4.